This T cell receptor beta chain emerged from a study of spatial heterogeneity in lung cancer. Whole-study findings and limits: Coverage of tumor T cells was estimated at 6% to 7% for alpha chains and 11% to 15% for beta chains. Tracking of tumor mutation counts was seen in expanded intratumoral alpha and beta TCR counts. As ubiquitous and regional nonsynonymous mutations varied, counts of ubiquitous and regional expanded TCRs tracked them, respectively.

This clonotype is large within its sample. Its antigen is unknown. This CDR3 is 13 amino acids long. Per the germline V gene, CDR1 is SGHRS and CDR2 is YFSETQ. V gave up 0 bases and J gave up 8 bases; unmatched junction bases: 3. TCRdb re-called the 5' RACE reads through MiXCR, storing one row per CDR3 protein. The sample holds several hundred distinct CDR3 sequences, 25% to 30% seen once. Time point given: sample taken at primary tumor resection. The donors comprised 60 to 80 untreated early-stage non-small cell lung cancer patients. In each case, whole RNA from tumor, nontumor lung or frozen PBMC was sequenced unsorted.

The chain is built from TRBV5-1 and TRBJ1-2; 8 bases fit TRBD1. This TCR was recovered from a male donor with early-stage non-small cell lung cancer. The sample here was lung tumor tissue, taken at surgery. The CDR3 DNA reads TGCGCCAGCAGCTTGGTAGGACAGGGAGGCTACACCTTC. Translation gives CASSLVGQGGYTF. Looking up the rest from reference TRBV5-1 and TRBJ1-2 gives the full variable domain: KAGVTQTPRYLIKTRGQQVTLSCSPISGHRSVSWYQQTPGQGLQFLFEYFSETQRNKGNFPGRFSGRQFSNSRSEMNVSTLELGDSALYLCASSLVGQGGYTFGSGTRLTVV.